These 27 T cell receptor beta chains share one sample of origin, sequenced in a study of T cells in Graves' hyperthyroidism and ophthalmopathy. RNA transcripts were the template for amplifying TCR beta CDR3 regions. During a first-round RT-PCR of the TCR CDR3, the HTBI primer set was used. TCRdb re-called the multiplex PCR reads with MiXCR, one entry per CDR3 protein. Among hundreds of thousands of distinct CDR3 sequences, roughly 14% were seen once, and the ten largest hold approximately 4.3%. Sequencing was done on a sample of blood. The receptors derive from a woman aged 40 to 49 with Graves' ophthalmopathy.

This clonotype was seen at least ten times. This chain joins TRBV6-1 and TRBJ2-5, with D possibly called TRBD1 or TRBD2 (5 bases each). Germline assignment: CDR1 MNHNS and CDR2 SASEGT. This CDR3 spans 12 amino acids. The V end lost 3 bases, the J end lost 7 bases, and 9 bases lay between the germline ends. Written as DNA, the CDR3 is TGTGCCAGCAGTGAGGGACCGGGGACCCAGTACTTC. Its protein product is CASSEGPGTQYF.

This clonotype was observed at least ten times. The chain has TRBV7-2 and TRBJ2-7; 10 nucleotides match TRBD2. There are 14 residues in the CDR3. The V gene's germline CDR1 is SGHTA and CDR2 FQGNSA. V shed 5 bases, J shed 12 bases, and the junction held 13 bases outside the gene matches. The CDR3 DNA reads as TGTGCCAGCAGCCCTCGGGCTAGCGGGAGCAGGTTGTACTTC. Protein: CASSPRASGSRLYF.

V usage is TRBV24-1 and J usage is TRBJ2-5, with TRBD1 matching 7 bases. V lost 4 bases to trimming and J lost 0 bases; unmatched junction nucleotides: 4. From germline, CDR1 is KGHDR and CDR2 SFDVKD. CDR3 length: 15 amino acids. The CDR3 is CATSDPGTDQETQYF. The CDR3 DNA is TGTGCCACCAGTGACCCCGGGACAGACCAAGAGACCCAGTACTTC.

This clonotype occurred many times. The rearrangement uses TRBV7-3 and TRBJ2-6; 8 bases map to TRBD1. CDR1 and CDR2 from the germline V gene are SGHTA and FQGTGA. This CDR3 contains 17 residues. With 8 bases clipped from V and 2 bases from J, the junction kept 11 bases outside the gene matches. CDR3 in amino acids: CASSPLLGQAGANVLTF. DNA of the CDR3: TGTGCCAGCTCCCCCTTATTGGGACAGGCTGGGGCCAACGTCCTGACTTTC.

Ten or more counts support this clonotype. The V call is TRBV14, the J call TRBJ2-2; no definite D call. The CDR3 covers 14 residues. With 0 bases removed from V and 6 bases from J, the gap between germline ends came to 8 bases. CDR1 and CDR2 from the germline V gene are SGHDN and FVKESK. The CDR3 sequence is CASSQDGRAGELFF. CDR3 in DNA: TGTGCCAGCAGCCAAGATGGAAGGGCCGGGGAGCTGTTTTTT.

This chain uses TRBV20-1 with TRBJ2-7, with a possible D match to TRBD2 (5 bases). The CDR3 totals 13 residues. The germline V gene encodes CDR1 DFQATT and CDR2 SNEGSKA (reference sequence). V was shortened by 2 bases and J by 4 bases, with 12 bases between the two germline ends. The CDR3, as DNA: TGCAGTGCTAGACATGCGGGTGTATACGAGCAGTACTTC. Translating it yields CSARHAGVYEQYF.

Ten or more counts support this clonotype. This chain connects TRBV19 to TRBJ2-6; D is uncertain. V lost 2 bases, J lost 0 bases, and 5 bases lay in between. The CDR3 is 15 residues long. CDR1 and CDR2 (germline): LNHDA, SQIVND (reference sequence). CDR3 coding DNA: TGTGCCAGTAGTATAATGGGCTCTGGGGCCAACGTCCTGACTTTC. The encoded protein is CASSIMGSGANVLTF.

This clonotype was counted only a few times. This chain joins TRBV27 and TRBJ2-2; the match to TRBD2 covers 14 bases. V lost 9 bases to trimming and J lost 4 bases; unmatched junction nucleotides: 10. This CDR3 has 17 residues. CDR1 is MNHEY, CDR2 SMNVEV, per germline (reference sequence). The CDR3 DNA reads TGTGCCAGTAGAGCCGGGACTAGCGGGAGCGTCACCGGGGAGCTGTTTTTT. Protein product: CASRAGTSGSVTGELFF.

This clonotype was seen repeatedly, ten times or more. This chain joins TRBV11-2 and TRBJ2-7; 15 nucleotides line up with TRBD2. The CDR3 is 17 residues long. Germline V gene lookup returns CDR1 SGHAT and CDR2 FQNNGV. With 5 bases clipped from V and 7 bases from J, the junction kept 12 bases outside the gene matches. CDR3 sequence: CASSGGLAGGPSREQYF. The CDR3 DNA follows: TGTGCCAGCAGCGGCGGACTAGCGGGAGGGCCCTCGCGAGAGCAGTACTTC.

The chain couples TRBV6-1 to TRBJ1-5; no clear D. Trimming took off 6 bases at V and 0 bases at J, with 12 bases between the two ends. This CDR3 has 15 amino acids. CDR1 is MNHNS, CDR2 SASEGT, per germline. For the CDR3, the DNA is TGTGCCAGCAGGACGGCAAATCTTAGCAATCAGCCCCAGCATTTT. Translation: CASRTANLSNQPQHF.

This clonotype was found a few times. The chain is built from TRBV20-1 and TRBJ1-2; TRBD1 might be the D (5 bases). Germline lookup yields CDR1 DFQATT and CDR2 SNEGSKA (reference sequence). The CDR3 has 16 amino acids. Between the trimmed V and J ends, which lost 1 base and 8 bases, there was a span of 23 bases. CDR3 in amino acids: CSARGAGAGGARGYTF. For the CDR3, the DNA is TGCAGTGCTAGAGGGGCCGGGGCAGGCGGCGCCCGGGGCTACACCTTC.

This clonotype was seen ten or more times. The J gene is TRBJ1-1, the V gene TRBV11-3; D is ambiguous. Trimming removed 0 bases from V and 6 bases from J, with 5 bases in between. The CDR3 runs to 12 residues. Per germline, CDR1 SGHNT and CDR2 YENEEA. DNA for the CDR3: TGTGCCAGCAGCTTAGAGAGAGCTGAAGCTTTCTTT. Translated: CASSLERAEAFF.

At least ten counts were recorded for this clonotype. The chain employs TRBV5-1 and TRBJ2-2; D not resolved. The CDR3 is made up of 15 amino acids. Trimming stripped 2 bases from V and 2 bases from J, with 10 bases between. Germline CDR1 and CDR2: SGHRS and YFSETQ. The CDR3 loop is CASSFRESNTGELFF. The CDR3 DNA is TGCGCCAGCAGCTTTAGAGAATCTAACACCGGGGAGCTGTTTTTT.

The chain couples TRBV9 to TRBJ2-2; a possible D gene is TRBD2 (5 bases). Germline loops: CDR1 SGDLS, CDR2 YYNGEE. Trimming cost V 1 base and J 8 bases, with 15 bases left between them. The CDR3 sequence is 15 residues long. The chain's CDR3 is CASSVTLGAMGELFF. DNA of the CDR3: TGTGCCAGCAGCGTAACCCTGGGAGCGATGGGGGAGCTGTTTTTT.

In its sample, this clonotype was seen many times. V gene TRBV5-1 combines with J gene TRBJ2-2; D remains unclear. Germline V lookup: CDR1 SGHRS, CDR2 YFSETQ. V was cut by 0 bases and J by 4 bases, with 4 bases left in between. The CDR3 length is 13 residues. In DNA form, the CDR3 reads TGCGCCAGCAGCTTGGCGGCCACCGGGGAGCTGTTTTTT. Protein product: CASSLAATGELFF.

The V call is TRBV30, the J call TRBJ2-7; unclear D gene. CDR3 length equals 14 residues. The V and J ends lost 1 base and 5 bases respectively, with 15 bases between them. CDR1 and CDR2 from the germline V gene are GTSNPN and SVGIG (reference sequence). The CDR3 DNA reads as TGTGCCTGGAGTGCCTCCCTCCCACCGGACGAGCAGTACTTC. Encoded protein: CAWSASLPPDEQYF.

The rearrangement joins TRBV28 to TRBJ2-7; 7 bases map to TRBD1. Germline assignment: CDR1 MDHEN and CDR2 SYDVKM. The CDR3 runs to 15 residues. The V and J ends lost 7 bases and 4 bases, in that order; junction bases with no gene match: 13. CDR3 loop: CASIRRGSGQYEQYF. The CDR3 DNA is TGTGCCAGCATCAGAAGGGGCTCGGGACAGTACGAGCAGTACTTC.

In its sample, this clonotype was seen many times. The gene calls are TRBV6-2 or TRBV6-3 and TRBJ2-7, with 11 bases matching TRBD2. The V segment lost 3 bases and the J segment 5 bases; nucleotides outside the gene matches: 9. Germline V gene sequence: CDR1 MNHEY, CDR2 SVGEGT. This CDR3 spans 16 amino acids. This chain's CDR3 is CASSYWTSGRGDEQYF. The CDR3 coding sequence is TGTGCCAGCAGTTATTGGACTAGCGGGCGAGGAGACGAGCAGTACTTC.

This clonotype was seen repeatedly, ten times or more. The V call is TRBV27, the J call TRBJ2-4, with a weak D call TRBD1 (6 bases). Germline assignment: CDR1 MNHEY and CDR2 SMNVEV (reference sequence). V dropped 5 bases and J dropped 8 bases, with 16 bases sitting between them. There are 14 residues in the CDR3. The chain's CDR3 is CASSDARQEDIQYF. In nucleotides, the CDR3 is TGTGCCAGCAGTGACGCTAGACAGGAGGACATTCAGTACTTC.

This clonotype has at least ten counts. The chain uses TRBV28 and TRBJ2-7, with TRBD1 matching over 9 bases. Germline V lookup: CDR1 MDHEN, CDR2 SYDVKM. Trimming cost V 4 bases and J 3 bases; bases outside gene matches: 10. This CDR3 is built from 16 residues. The CDR3 sequence: CASSSSQGARDYEQYF. The CDR3 DNA follows: TGTGCCAGCAGTTCCTCACAGGGGGCTCGCGACTACGAGCAGTACTTC.

This chain connects TRBV6-1 to TRBJ2-7; 8 bases agree with TRBD2. The ends lost 6 bases at V and 2 bases at J; junction bases unmatched: 9. The CDR3 contains 15 residues. In germline, CDR1 is MNHNS, CDR2 SASEGT. CDR3 coding DNA: TGTGCCAGCAGCAGCGGGAGAGGGGACACCTACGAGCAGTACTTC. This codes for CASSSGRGDTYEQYF.

Many counts were recorded for this clonotype. The V call is TRBV28, the J call TRBJ1-5, with D uncertain. The CDR3 consists of 12 residues. Germline loops: CDR1 MDHEN, CDR2 SYDVKM. V shed 6 bases and J shed 6 bases, with 9 bases lying between them. The CDR3 spells CASSTGSQPQHF. Written as DNA, the CDR3 is TGTGCCAGCAGCACGGGTTCTCAGCCCCAGCATTTT.

This clonotype was found many times. V is TRBV7-8 and J is TRBJ2-5; no firm D call. Germline V lookup: CDR1 SGHVS, CDR2 FQNEAQ. The CDR3 sequence is 13 residues long. V gave up 0 bases and J gave up 5 bases, with 7 bases separating them. CDR3 nucleotides: TGTGCCAGCAGCTTAGCAGTAAGCGAGACCCAGTACTTC. Translated: CASSLAVSETQYF.

The table lists this clonotype with many counts. The chain recombines TRBV20-1 with TRBJ2-7; TRBD1 aligns across 9 bases. The CDR3 is 14 amino acids. CDR1 is DFQATT, CDR2 SNEGSKA, per germline (reference sequence). V lost 5 bases, J lost 1 base, and 6 bases stayed unmatched. The CDR3 DNA reads as TGCAGTGCTCACAGGGGGCTTGTTTCCTACGAGCAGTACTTC. It is translated as CSAHRGLVSYEQYF.

This clonotype was detected many times. The chain employs TRBV29-1 and TRBJ1-2; TRBD1 aligns across 8 bases. Per the germline V gene, CDR1 is SQVTM and CDR2 is ANQGSEA. Germline trimming cut 6 bases from V and 1 base from J; bases unmatched to any gene: 4. The CDR3 length is 13 residues. The CDR3 loop is CSVPTGDNYGYTF. The CDR3 DNA reads as TGCAGCGTGCCGACAGGGGATAACTATGGCTACACCTTC.

This chain links TRBV11-2 with TRBJ2-7; 11 nucleotides align to TRBD2. The CDR3 totals 17 residues. Germline loops: CDR1 SGHAT, CDR2 FQNNGV. V lost 5 bases and J lost 2; bases outside the gene matches: 11. DNA for the CDR3: TGTGCCAGCAGCGAGTCGGGACTAGCGGTGGCGCCCTACGAGCAGTACTTC. It specifies CASSESGLAVAPYEQYF.

The chain employs TRBV11-2 and TRBJ1-1; D not resolved. Germline V gene lookup returns CDR1 SGHAT and CDR2 FQNNGV. V lost 0 bases and J lost 7, with 15 bases in between. The CDR3 sequence is 15 residues long. CDR3 residues: CASSLEGSGFGEAFF. For the CDR3, the DNA is TGTGCCAGCAGCTTAGAGGGCTCGGGTTTTGGTGAAGCTTTCTTT.